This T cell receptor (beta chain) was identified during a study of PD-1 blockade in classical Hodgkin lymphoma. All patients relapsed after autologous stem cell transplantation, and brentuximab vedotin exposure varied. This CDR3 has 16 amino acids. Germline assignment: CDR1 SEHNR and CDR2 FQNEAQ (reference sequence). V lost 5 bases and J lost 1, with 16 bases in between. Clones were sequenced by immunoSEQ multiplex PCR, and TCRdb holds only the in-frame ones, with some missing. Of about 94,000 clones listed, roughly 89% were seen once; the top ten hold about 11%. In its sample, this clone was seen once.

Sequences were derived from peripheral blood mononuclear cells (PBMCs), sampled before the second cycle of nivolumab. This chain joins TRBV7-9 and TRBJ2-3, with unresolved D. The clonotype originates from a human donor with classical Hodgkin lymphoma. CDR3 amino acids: CASSPYGAPRTDTQYF. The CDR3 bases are TGTGCCAGCAGCCCCTACGGCGCACCTCGCACAGATACGCAGTATTTT.